This T cell receptor (beta chain) was sequenced during a study of T cell changes during pregnancy in multiple sclerosis. This CDR3 is built from 14 residues. The V and J ends lost 2 bases and 1 base respectively, with 6 bases between them. Germline assignment: CDR1 SGHDN and CDR2 FVKESK. Profiling relied on immunoSEQ multiplex PCR, and the TCRdb table lists in-frame clones only, not all of them. The table shows 25,000 to 30,000 clones, with roughly 90% occurring only once. This chain uses TRBV14 with TRBJ2-1; D gene unclear. The sequence derives from a female donor in good health, enrolled as a control in a pregnancy study. The specimen was CD4+ T cells from peripheral blood mononuclear cells, collected in the first trimester of pregnancy. CDR3 protein: CASSQRVSYNEQFF. DNA for the CDR3: TGTGCCAGCAGCCAAAGAGTTTCCTACAATGAGCAGTTCTTC.